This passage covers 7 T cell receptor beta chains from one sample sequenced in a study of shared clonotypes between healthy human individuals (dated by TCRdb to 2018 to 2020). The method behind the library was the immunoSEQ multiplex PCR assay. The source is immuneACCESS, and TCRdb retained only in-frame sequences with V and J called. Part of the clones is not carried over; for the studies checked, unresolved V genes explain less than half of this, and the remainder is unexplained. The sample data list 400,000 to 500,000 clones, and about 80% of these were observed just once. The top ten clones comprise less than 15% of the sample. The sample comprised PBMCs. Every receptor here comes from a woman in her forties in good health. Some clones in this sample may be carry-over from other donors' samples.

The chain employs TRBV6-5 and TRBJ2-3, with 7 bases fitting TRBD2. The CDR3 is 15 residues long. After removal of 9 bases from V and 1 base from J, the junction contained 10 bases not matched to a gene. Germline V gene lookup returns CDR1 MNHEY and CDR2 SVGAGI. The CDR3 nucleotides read TGTGCCAGTTCTTATCTCAGCGGGGGCACAGATACGCAGTATTTT. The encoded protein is CASSYLSGGTDTQYF.

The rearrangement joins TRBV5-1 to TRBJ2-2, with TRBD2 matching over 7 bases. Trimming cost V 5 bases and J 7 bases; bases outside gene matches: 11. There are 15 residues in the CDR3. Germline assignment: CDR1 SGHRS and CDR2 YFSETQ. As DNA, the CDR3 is TGCGCCAGCAGTATCGCGGGAGCTGGGGTCGGGGAGCTGTTTTTT. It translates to CASSIAGAGVGELFF.

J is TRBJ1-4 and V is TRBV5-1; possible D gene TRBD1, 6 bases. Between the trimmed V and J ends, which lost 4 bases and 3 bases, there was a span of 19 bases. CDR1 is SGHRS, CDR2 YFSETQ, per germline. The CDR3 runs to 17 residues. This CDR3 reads CASSEGQTLNPNEKLFF. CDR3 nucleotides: TGCGCCAGCAGCGAAGGACAGACCCTAAACCCTAATGAAAAACTGTTTTTT. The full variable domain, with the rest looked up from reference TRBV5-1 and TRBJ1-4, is KAGVTQTPRYLIKTRGQQVTLSCSPISGHRSVSWYQQTPGQGLQFLFEYFSETQRNKGNFPGRFSGRQFSNSRSEMNVSTLELGDSALYLCASSEGQTLNPNEKLFFGSGTQLSVL.

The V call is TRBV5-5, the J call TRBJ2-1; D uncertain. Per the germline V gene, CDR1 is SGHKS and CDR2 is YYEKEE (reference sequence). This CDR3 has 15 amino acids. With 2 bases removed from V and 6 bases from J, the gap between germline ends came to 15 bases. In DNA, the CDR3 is TGTGCCAGCAGCTTAACTGGAGTGGTTATCAATGAGCAGTTCTTC. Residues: CASSLTGVVINEQFF.

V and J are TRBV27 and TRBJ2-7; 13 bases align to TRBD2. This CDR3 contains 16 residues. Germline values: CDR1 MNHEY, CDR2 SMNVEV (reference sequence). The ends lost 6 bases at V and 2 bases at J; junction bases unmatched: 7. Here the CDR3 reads CASSLQGTSGAYEQYF. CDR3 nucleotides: TGTGCCAGCAGCCTTCAGGGGACTAGCGGGGCCTACGAGCAGTACTTC.

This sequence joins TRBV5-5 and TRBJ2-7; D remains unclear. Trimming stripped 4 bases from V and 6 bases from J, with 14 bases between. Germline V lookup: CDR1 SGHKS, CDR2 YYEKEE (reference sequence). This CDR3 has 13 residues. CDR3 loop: CASSPTRWTEQYF. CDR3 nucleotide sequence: TGTGCCAGCAGCCCGACCCGTTGGACCGAGCAGTACTTC.

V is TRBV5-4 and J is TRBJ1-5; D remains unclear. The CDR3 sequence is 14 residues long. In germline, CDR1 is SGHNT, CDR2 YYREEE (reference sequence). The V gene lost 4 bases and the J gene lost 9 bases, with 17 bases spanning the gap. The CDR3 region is CASSLDAGPGPQHF. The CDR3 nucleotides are TGTGCCAGCAGCCTCGATGCAGGCCCCGGGCCCCAGCATTTT.